This TCR beta chain originates from a study of CD8+ T cells in alopecia areata. As for the study in general: For the treated group, dosing was oral tofacitinib at 5 to 10 mg twice daily. Study-level findings and limits: For lesional scalp, especially alopecia totalis/universalis, clonality was higher than in normal scalp. Compared with mice, patients displayed less clear TCR sharing, possibly for HLA-related reasons.

The trim removed 6 bases at V and 2 bases at J, leaving 4 bases unmatched. From germline, CDR1 is SNHLY and CDR2 FYNNEI. The CDR3 has 13 amino acids. Sequencing used cDNA as its template, made by extracting RNA and reverse transcribing it. Profiled with immunoSEQ multiplex PCR; TCRdb holds only in-frame clones, not every one. The data contain about 140,000 clones, about 60% of them seen just once; the ten biggest clones take up around 6%. Sorting of PBMCs yielded the CD4+ and CD8+ T cells. On this clone itself: The antigen remains undetermined.

V usage is TRBV2 and J usage is TRBJ2-7, with 7 bases lining up with TRBD1. The receptor was isolated from a human donor with alopecia areata. The sequences come from CD4+ T cells sorted from blood, collected at week 0. The CDR3 sequence is CASSSQGTYEQYF. CDR3 bases: TGTGCCAGCAGCTCACAGGGGACCTACGAGCAGTACTTC.